The rows below give T cell receptor beta chains drawn from one sample of a study of T cell repertoires in cytomegalovirus infection. In TCRdb, the reads were re-called with MiXCR into one record per CDR3 protein. This table has 480,000 or so distinct CDR3 sequences, about 11% appearing once. The material sequenced was PBMCs. Receptors originate from a human donor in good health (CMV status not recorded). Some clones in this sample may be carry-over from other donors' samples. Both conserved end residues are part of each CDR3. D genes are given only for firm matches.

>TRBV7-8|TRBD2|TRBJ2-3
CASSQTTSGRVTDTQYF
>TRBV2|.|TRBJ2-1
CASLGGHNEQFF
>TRBV11-2|TRBD2|TRBJ2-7
CASSLVGGSNEQYF
>TRBV19|.|TRBJ2-2
CASSIDPAAGELFF
>TRBV5-4|.|TRBJ1-2
CASTLPGNYGYTF
>TRBV7-8|.|TRBJ2-1
CASSFVGANEQFF
>TRBV5-4|.|TRBJ1-4
CASSLDQQSNEKLFF
>TRBV29-1|.|TRBJ2-3
CSVAQGSTDTQYF
>TRBV2|.|TRBJ1-2
CASSDRSGYGYTF
>TRBV7-3|TRBD1|TRBJ2-3
CASSPRTGAHTDTQYF
>TRBV2|TRBD2|TRBJ2-3
CASNLAATTDTQYF
>TRBV7-3|.|TRBJ2-1
CASSRELSYNEQFF
>TRBV5-8|.|TRBJ2-6
CASSFQGRRVSGANVLTF
>TRBV15|.|TRBJ2-7
CATSRVGNSYEQYF
>TRBV12-3/TRBV12-4|TRBD2|TRBJ2-7
CASSSLGEGIQYEQYF
>TRBV29-1|TRBD1|TRBJ1-1
CSVSGTGYSGTEAFF
>TRBV20-1|.|TRBJ1-1
CSGRRENTEAFF
>TRBV20-1|.|TRBJ2-1
CRIRVHSDEQFF
>TRBV20-1|.|TRBJ2-5
CSASVQETQYF
>TRBV6-2/TRBV6-3|TRBD1|TRBJ1-2
CASSRDRGTPNYGYTF
>TRBV9|TRBD1|TRBJ2-2
CASTSGTDTGELFF
>TRBV11-2|TRBD1|TRBJ1-1
CASRPGQGFMNTEAFF
>TRBV5-1|.|TRBJ1-1
CASSFGVLTEAFF
>TRBV20-1|TRBD2|TRBJ2-1
CSARDPGTSPRSEQFF
>TRBV12-5|.|TRBJ2-5
CASGSRILGRQETQYF
>TRBV11-1|TRBD1|TRBJ2-1
CASSLSDRVVRNEQFF
>TRBV7-9|TRBD1|TRBJ2-4
CASSQDVGQGEGAKNIQYF
>TRBV4-1|.|TRBJ2-3
CASSQLPQRGTDTQYF
>TRBV29-1|.|TRBJ1-5
CSVAPGAGDQPQHF
>TRBV20-1|TRBD2|TRBJ2-2
CSARDPSGSMNTGELFF
>TRBV11-2|TRBD2|TRBJ2-1
CASSSQAGASYNEQFF
>TRBV29-1|TRBD2|TRBJ2-3
CSVETSGGGADTQYF
>TRBV7-9|.|TRBJ1-1
CASSLDGGGTEAFF
>TRBV5-4|.|TRBJ1-6
CASSLSARGSPLHF
>TRBV3-1|.|TRBJ1-2
CASSQDPWLRPLEGPGYGYTF
>TRBV7-2|.|TRBJ1-6
CASSLSGSGGGSYNSPLHF
>TRBV3-1|.|TRBJ1-5
CASSPSTNGNQPQHF
>TRBV20-1|.|TRBJ2-5
CSARVGVGTQYF
>TRBV2|TRBD2|TRBJ2-1
CASRFGAGGWNEQFF
>TRBV10-3|TRBD1|TRBJ1-1
CAISYQGGVPAFF
>TRBV7-8|TRBD1|TRBJ1-6
CASSFTGAYSPLHF
>TRBV30|TRBD1|TRBJ2-7
CAWSKAGTDYEQYF
>TRBV5-5|.|TRBJ2-6
CASSSQGFGANVLTF
>TRBV7-8|.|TRBJ2-1
CASSFSRTNRDNEQFF
>TRBV4-2|TRBD2|TRBJ2-1
CASSQRTSGTPPPNEQFF
>TRBV20-1|.|TRBJ1-4
CSAFGLLSWANEKLFF
>TRBV28|.|TRBJ1-6
CASSFEGGWSPLHF
>TRBV6-5|.|TRBJ1-3
CASHGDIGNTIYF
>TRBV18|.|TRBJ1-1
CASSPPSGIEAFF
>TRBV6-1|TRBD2|TRBJ2-7
CASRPTGRGTSYEQYF
>TRBV29-1|.|TRBJ2-7
CSVREDFEQYF
>TRBV7-8|.|TRBJ1-1
CASSSKVPSLEAFF
>TRBV29-1|.|TRBJ2-4
CSVESGLAKNIQYF
>TRBV4-1|.|TRBJ2-7
CASSQASSGSTYEQYF
>TRBV4-1|.|TRBJ2-2
CASSPLAPGELFF
>TRBV29-1|.|TRBJ2-1
CSVEVQLYNEQFF